One sample yielded the 13 T cell receptor beta chains listed below, sequenced in a study of graft-versus-host responses after intestinal transplantation. Assay: immunoSEQ multiplex PCR; the TCRdb copy retains only in-frame clones and omits some. The table shows about 120,000 clones, with about nine tenths occurring only once. These TCRs' antigens remain unknown. Here the sequenced sample was unstimulated CD4+ T cells sorted from spleen or lymph node cells, taken before intestinal transplant. These receptors all come from a human donor who received an intestinal transplant.

Here the CDR3 reads CASSLGGGDEQYF. The CDR3 DNA follows: TGTGCCAGCAGCTTAGGCGGCGGGGACGAGCAGTACTTC. V is TRBV7-9 and J is TRBJ2-7; possible D gene TRBD2, 6 bases. V was trimmed by 1 base and J by 5 bases, leaving 9 bases between them. CDR1 is SEHNR, CDR2 FQNEAQ, per germline (reference sequence). CDR3 length: 13 residues.

The chain uses TRBV19 and TRBJ1-4; 10 nucleotides agree with TRBD1. The CDR3 sequence is 13 residues long. J was trimmed by 4 bases and V by 9 bases; bases with no gene match: 2. Germline V gene lookup returns CDR1 LNHDA and CDR2 SQIVND (reference sequence). As DNA, the CDR3 is TGTGCCAGCCGGGACAGGGGTAATGAAAAACTGTTTTTT. It codes for CASRDRGNEKLFF.

J is TRBJ2-1 and V is TRBV5-5; 7 bases are a match to TRBD2. From germline, CDR1 is SGHKS and CDR2 YYEKEE (reference sequence). The CDR3 has 17 residues. The ends lost 0 bases at V and 5 bases at J; junction bases unmatched: 11. The CDR3 reads CASSLVGMLGRDNEQFF. The CDR3 coding sequence is TGTGCCAGCAGCTTGGTTGGAATGCTGGGGAGGGACAATGAGCAGTTCTTC.

This clone was counted a few times. The chain recombines TRBV5-6 with TRBJ2-2; D unclear. Germline loops: CDR1 SGHDT, CDR2 YYEEEE. This CDR3 has 14 amino acids. Trimming left V 6 bases short and J 5 bases short, with 14 bases between. The DNA of the CDR3 is TGTGCCAGCATCCGAGGTGATCGAACCGGGGAGCTGTTTTTT. Its protein product is CASIRGDRTGELFF.

The rearrangement uses TRBV7-6 and TRBJ2-7; possibly TRBD1 for D (6 bases). The CDR3 contains 14 residues. The germline CDR1 and CDR2 sequences are SGHVS and FNYEAQ. Trimming stripped 2 bases from V and 6 bases from J, with 14 bases between. The CDR3 here is CASSLMGAGTEQYF. In DNA, the CDR3 is TGTGCCAGCAGCTTAATGGGGGCAGGGACCGAGCAGTACTTC.

V gene TRBV2 combines with J gene TRBJ1-3; 7 bases align to TRBD1. The CDR3 runs 16 residues. With 0 bases clipped from V and 4 bases from J, the junction kept 6 bases outside the gene matches. From germline, CDR1 is SNHLY and CDR2 FYNNEI. CDR3 protein: CASSEAPTGTGNTIYF. CDR3 nucleotides: TGTGCCAGCAGTGAAGCCCCGACAGGGACAGGAAACACCATATATTTT.

The CDR3: CASRLAATYEQYF. CDR3 DNA: TGCGCCAGCAGACTAGCGGCTACCTACGAGCAGTACTTC. J is TRBJ2-7 and V is TRBV5-1; 8 bases align to TRBD2. In germline, CDR1 is SGHRS, CDR2 YFSETQ. V lost 5 bases to trimming and J lost 2 bases; unmatched junction nucleotides: 3. This CDR3 contains 13 residues. The whole variable domain, remainder taken from reference TRBV5-1 and TRBJ2-7, is KAGVTQTPRYLIKTRGQQVTLSCSPISGHRSVSWYQQTPGQGLQFLFEYFSETQRNKGNFPGRFSGRQFSNSRSEMNVSTLELGDSALYLCASRLAATYEQYFGPGTRLTVT.

This clone appeared a single time. The chain links TRBV5-8 to TRBJ1-2, with D unclear. The CDR3 is 15 amino acids. V gave up 5 bases and J gave up 5 bases, with 19 bases separating them. Germline V gene data show CDR1 as SGHTS and CDR2 as YDEGEE. The CDR3 sequence: CASRPVWGAIYGYTF. DNA of the CDR3: TGTGCCAGCAGGCCGGTTTGGGGAGCCATATATGGCTACACCTTC. Full variable domain (rest looked up from reference TRBV5-8 and TRBJ1-2): EAGVTQSPTHLIKTRGQQATLRCSPISGHTSVYWYQQALGLGLQFLLWYDEGEERNRGNFPPRFSGRQFPNYSSELNVNALELEDSALYLCASRPVWGAIYGYTFGSGTRLTVV.

This chain uses TRBV6-5 with TRBJ1-1; 9 bases line up with TRBD1. The CDR3 loop spans 15 amino acids. CDR1 and CDR2 from the germline V gene are MNHEY and SVGAGI. The V gene end was trimmed by 7 bases and the J gene end by 5 bases; junction bases not matched to a gene: 11. This CDR3 is CASIRTQGARTEAFF. CDR3 DNA sequence: TGTGCCAGCATTCGAACACAGGGGGCGAGGACTGAAGCTTTCTTT.

V and J are TRBV2 and TRBJ1-1; 10 positions agree with TRBD1. Unmatched junction bases numbered 6, after V lost 10 bases and J lost 1 base. The CDR3 runs 14 residues. Looked up from germline, CDR1 is SNHLY and CDR2 is FYNNEI. CDR3 DNA sequence: TGTGCCACCAGACAGGGGGCATGGAACACTGAAGCTTTCTTT. Protein product: CATRQGAWNTEAFF. Full variable domain (remainder filled in from reference TRBV2 and TRBJ1-1): EPEVTQTPSHQVTQMGQEVILRCVPISNHLYFYWYRQILGQKVEFLVSFYNNEISEKSEIFDDQFSVERPDGSNFTLKIRSTKLEDSAMYFCATRQGAWNTEAFFGQGTRLTVV.

J is TRBJ2-3 and V is TRBV10-1; maybe TRBD2 (5 bases). Trimming removed 8 bases from V and 8 bases from J, with 14 bases in between. Germline values: CDR1 WNHNN, CDR2 SYGVQD (reference sequence). The CDR3 is 12 amino acids. CDR3 amino acids: CASRPAVGTQYF. The CDR3 DNA reads TGCGCCAGCCGCCCAGCGGTGGGTACGCAGTATTTT.

The chain uses TRBV29-1 and TRBJ2-3; 9 bases fit TRBD2. CDR1 is SQVTM and CDR2 is ANQGSEA in the germline V gene. This CDR3 comprises 14 residues. V lost 4 bases, J lost 2 bases, and 4 bases stayed unmatched. The CDR3 loop reads CSVVPSGVTDTQYF. CDR3 coding DNA: TGCAGCGTTGTACCTAGCGGGGTCACAGATACGCAGTATTTT.

The chain carries TRBV15 and TRBJ2-1; possibly TRBD2 for D (6 bases). V lost 0 bases and J lost 7, with 13 bases in between. The CDR3 has 15 amino acids. Germline CDR1 is LNHNV and CDR2 is YYDKDF (reference sequence). The CDR3 reads CATSRDRESGNEQFF. CDR3 coding DNA: TGTGCCACCAGCAGAGATCGGGAGTCTGGGAATGAGCAGTTCTTC.